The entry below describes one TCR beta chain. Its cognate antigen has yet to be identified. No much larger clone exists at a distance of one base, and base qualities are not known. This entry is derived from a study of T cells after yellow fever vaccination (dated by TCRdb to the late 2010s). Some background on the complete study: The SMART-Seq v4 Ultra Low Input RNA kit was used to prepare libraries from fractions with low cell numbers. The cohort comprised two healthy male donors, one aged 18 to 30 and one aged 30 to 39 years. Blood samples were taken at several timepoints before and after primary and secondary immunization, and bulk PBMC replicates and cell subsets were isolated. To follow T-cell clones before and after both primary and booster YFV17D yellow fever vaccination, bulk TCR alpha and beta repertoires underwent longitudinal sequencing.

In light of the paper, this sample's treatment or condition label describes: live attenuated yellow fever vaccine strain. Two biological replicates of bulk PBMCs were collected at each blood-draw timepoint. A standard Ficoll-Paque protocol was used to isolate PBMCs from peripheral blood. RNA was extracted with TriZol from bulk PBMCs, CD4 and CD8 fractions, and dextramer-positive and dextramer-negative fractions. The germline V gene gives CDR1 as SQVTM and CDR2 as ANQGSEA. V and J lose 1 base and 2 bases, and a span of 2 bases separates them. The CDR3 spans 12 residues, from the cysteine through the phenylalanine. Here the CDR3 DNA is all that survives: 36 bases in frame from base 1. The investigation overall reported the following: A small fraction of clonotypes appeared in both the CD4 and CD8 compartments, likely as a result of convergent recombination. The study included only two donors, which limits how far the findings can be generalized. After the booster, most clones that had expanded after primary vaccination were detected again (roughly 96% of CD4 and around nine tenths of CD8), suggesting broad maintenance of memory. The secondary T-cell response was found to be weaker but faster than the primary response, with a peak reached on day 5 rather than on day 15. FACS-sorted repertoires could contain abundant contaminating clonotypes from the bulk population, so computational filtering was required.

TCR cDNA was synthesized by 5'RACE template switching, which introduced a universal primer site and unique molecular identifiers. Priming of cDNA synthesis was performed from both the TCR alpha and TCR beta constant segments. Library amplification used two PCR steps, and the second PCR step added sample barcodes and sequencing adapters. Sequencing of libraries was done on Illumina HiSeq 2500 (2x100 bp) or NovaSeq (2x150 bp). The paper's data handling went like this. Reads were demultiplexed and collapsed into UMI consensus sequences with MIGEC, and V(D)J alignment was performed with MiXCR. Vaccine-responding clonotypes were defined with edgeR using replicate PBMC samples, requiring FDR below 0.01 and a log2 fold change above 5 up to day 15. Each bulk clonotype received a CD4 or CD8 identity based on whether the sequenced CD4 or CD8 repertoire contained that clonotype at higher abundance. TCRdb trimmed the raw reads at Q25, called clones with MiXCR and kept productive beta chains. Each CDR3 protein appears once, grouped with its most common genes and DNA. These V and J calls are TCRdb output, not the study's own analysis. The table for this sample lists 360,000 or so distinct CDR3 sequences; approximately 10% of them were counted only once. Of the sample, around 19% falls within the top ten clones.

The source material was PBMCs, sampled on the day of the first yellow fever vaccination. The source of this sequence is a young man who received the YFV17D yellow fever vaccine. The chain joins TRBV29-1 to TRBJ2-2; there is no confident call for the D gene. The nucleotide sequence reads TGCAGCGTTGAAGGTAACACCGGGGAGCTGTTTTTT. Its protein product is CSVEGNTGELFF.